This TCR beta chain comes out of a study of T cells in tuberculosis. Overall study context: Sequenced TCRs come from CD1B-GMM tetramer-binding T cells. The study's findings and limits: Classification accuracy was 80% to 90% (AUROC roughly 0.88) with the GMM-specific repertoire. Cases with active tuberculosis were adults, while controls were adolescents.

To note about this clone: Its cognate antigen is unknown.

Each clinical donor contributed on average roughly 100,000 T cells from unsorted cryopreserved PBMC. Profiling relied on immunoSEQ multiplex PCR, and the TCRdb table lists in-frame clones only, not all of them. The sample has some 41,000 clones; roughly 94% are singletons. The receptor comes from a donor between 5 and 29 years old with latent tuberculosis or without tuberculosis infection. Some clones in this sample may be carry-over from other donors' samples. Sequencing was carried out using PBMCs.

The CDR3 nucleotides are TGTGCCAGCAAGGTGGGGAGCTCCTACAATGAGCAGTTCTTC. Translated, it gives CASKVGSSYNEQFF. The chain is built from TRBV27 and TRBJ2-1; D is perhaps TRBD2 (5 bases). The CDR3 sequence is 14 residues long. The germline CDR1 and CDR2 sequences are MNHEY and SMNVEV (reference sequence). Trimming pared 7 bases from V and 0 bases from J, leaving 10 bases between.